The 29 T cell receptor beta chains below were found in one sample sequenced in a study of blood T cell repertoires in COVID-19. Profiling relied on immunoSEQ multiplex PCR, and the TCRdb table lists in-frame clones only, not all of them. The sample carries 200,000 to 250,000 clones, around 90% recorded once. Sequencing input: PBMCs or T cells enriched from blood (not recorded which). These receptors were taken from a man aged 25 to 40 who had been exposed to COVID-19.

This clone came up a few times. The chain is built from TRBV5-1 and TRBJ1-4; D ambiguous. The CDR3 contains 17 residues. The germline V gene encodes CDR1 SGHRS and CDR2 YFSETQ. Trimming shortened V by 0 bases and J by 7 bases, and 19 bases separated the two germline ends. The CDR3 sequence: CASSLVGGVSVTEKLFF. The CDR3 DNA sequence: TGCGCCAGCAGCTTGGTTGGAGGAGTGAGTGTGACTGAAAAACTGTTTTTT.

In this sample, this clone turned up a few times. CDR3 amino acids: CASSQGREGLTDTQYF. The DNA of the CDR3 is TGTGCCAGCAGCCAAGGAAGAGAGGGTTTGACAGATACGCAGTATTTT. J is TRBJ2-3 and V is TRBV4-2; tentative D call: TRBD2 (5 bases). Germline V gene sequence: CDR1 LGHNA, CDR2 YNFKEQ. This CDR3 is 16 amino acids long. V lost 1 base and J 3 bases, leaving 14 bases between the germline ends.

The genes are TRBV20-1 and TRBJ1-5; D is uncertain. The CDR3 consists of 15 residues. Germline V lookup: CDR1 DFQATT, CDR2 SNEGSKA (reference sequence). Trimming shortened V by 5 bases and J by 0 bases, and 14 bases separated the two germline ends. The chain's CDR3 is CSACVGGYSNQPQHF. DNA for the CDR3: TGCAGTGCTTGTGTAGGCGGCTATAGCAATCAGCCCCAGCATTTT.

The chain has TRBV5-1 and TRBJ2-5; TRBD1 agrees at 7 bases. With V trimmed by 4 bases and J by 4 bases, 7 bases remained unmatched. CDR1 and CDR2 (germline): SGHRS, YFSETQ. The CDR3 contains 14 residues. The CDR3 sequence: CASSPQGIGETQYF. The DNA for the CDR3 is TGCGCCAGCAGCCCACAGGGGATAGGAGAGACCCAGTACTTC.

This chain uses TRBV19 with TRBJ1-5; D may be TRBD1 (6 bases). V shed 3 bases and J shed 2 bases, with 11 bases lying between them. The CDR3 runs 15 residues. The germline V gene has CDR1 LNHDA and CDR2 SQIVND (reference sequence). This CDR3 is CASSINNRGNQPQHF. The CDR3 DNA reads as TGTGCCAGTAGTATTAACAACAGGGGCAATCAGCCCCAGCATTTT. Full variable domain (remainder filled in from reference TRBV19 and TRBJ1-5): DGGITQSPKYLFRKEGQNVTLSCEQNLNHDAMYWYRQDPGQGLRLIYYSQIVNDFQKGDIAEGYSVSREKKESFPLTVTSAQKNPTAFYLCASSINNRGNQPQHFGDGTRLSIL.

The chain has TRBV30 and TRBJ2-1, with a possible D match to TRBD2 (5 bases). CDR3 length: 13 residues. Between the trimmed V and J ends, which lost 1 base and 6 bases, there was a span of 10 bases. Looked up from germline, CDR1 is GTSNPN and CDR2 is SVGIG (reference sequence). The CDR3 region has the DNA TGTGCCTGGAGTGCTTCGGACTTCAATGAGCAGTTCTTC. Its protein product is CAWSASDFNEQFF.

The CDR3 here is CAWSVLVGTAEQYF. CDR3 nucleotides: TGTGCCTGGAGTGTACTTGTAGGGACAGCGGAGCAGTACTTC. The genes are TRBV30 and TRBJ2-7; 7 bases map to TRBD1. V trimming: 0 bases; J trimming: 7 bases; junction bases outside the gene matches: 9. The CDR3 covers 14 residues. Germline V lookup: CDR1 GTSNPN, CDR2 SVGIG (reference sequence).

The chain has TRBV10-3 and TRBJ2-2; unclear D gene. CDR3 size: 15 residues. Germline V gene sequence: CDR1 ENHRY, CDR2 SYGVKD. Trimming removed 3 bases at V and 4 bases at J, with 12 bases between. The CDR3 DNA is TGTGCCATCAGTGATTCCCCCCAGGCCACCGGGGAGCTGTTTTTT. Translation gives CAISDSPQATGELFF.

DNA of the CDR3: TGCGCCAGCAGCCAGGAGCTCACAGGGGTGGTCTATGGCTACACCTTC. The encoded protein is CASSQELTGVVYGYTF. The rearrangement links TRBV4-1 to TRBJ1-2; TRBD1 agrees at 7 bases. The length of the CDR3 is 16 residues. V was pared by 3 bases and J by 4 bases, with 11 bases of the junction left unmatched. Per the germline V gene, CDR1 is MGHRA and CDR2 is YSYEKL.

CDR3 nucleotide sequence: TGTGCCAGCGGTCCCGGGACAGGGGGCGCTGGGGCCAACGTCCTGACTTTC. Translating it yields CASGPGTGGAGANVLTF. This chain joins TRBV5-5 and TRBJ2-6, with 12 bases aligning to TRBD1. The CDR3 spans 17 residues. After removal of 7 bases from V and 2 bases from J, the junction contained 7 bases not matched to a gene. CDR1 is SGHKS, CDR2 YYEKEE, per germline (reference sequence).

As concerns this clone: It may be a read error: a sequence one base away is much more abundant. This chain joins TRBV19 and TRBJ2-7; D gene uncertain. The V end was cut by 4 bases, the J end by 3 bases, with 4 bases between. From germline, CDR1 is LNHDA and CDR2 SQIVND (reference sequence). The CDR3 is 11 residues long. The CDR3 DNA sequence: TGTGCCAGTAGTAACTACTACGAGCAGTACTTC. Amino acid sequence: CASSNYYEQYF.

CDR3 in amino acids: CASSLGIGGGETQYF. In DNA form, the CDR3 reads TGTGCCAGCAGCTTAGGAATTGGGGGAGGCGAGACCCAGTACTTC. This rearrangement joins TRBV11-3 to TRBJ2-5; weak D call: TRBD2 (6 bases). CDR1 SGHNT and CDR2 YENEEA come from the germline V gene. The CDR3 totals 15 residues. V shed 1 base and J shed 5 bases, with 14 bases lying between them.

This sequence joins TRBV4-1 and TRBJ2-7, with TRBD1 matching 8 bases. Per germline, CDR1 MGHRA and CDR2 YSYEKL. CDR3 size: 16 residues. V gave up 4 bases and J gave up 1 base; unmatched junction bases: 9. The chain's CDR3 is CASSPRGQVVSYEQYF. DNA for the CDR3: TGCGCCAGCAGCCCCCGGGGACAGGTCGTTTCCTACGAGCAGTACTTC.

V usage is TRBV5-5 and J usage is TRBJ2-7, with D perhaps TRBD1 (5 bases). Germline CDR1 SGHKS, CDR2 YYEKEE (reference sequence). The CDR3 is 14 residues long. V was cut by 0 bases and J by 5 bases, with 12 bases left in between. In nucleotides, the CDR3 is TGTGCCAGCAGCTTGGAGGGCAGGGCCGACGAGCAGTACTTC. It specifies CASSLEGRADEQYF. The variable domain in full, with the rest retrieved from reference TRBV5-5 and TRBJ2-7, is DAGVTQSPTHLIKTRGQQVTLRCSPISGHKSVSWYQQVLGQGPQFIFQYYEKEERGRGNFPDRFSARQFPNYSSELNVNALLLGDSALYLCASSLEGRADEQYFGPGTRLTVT.

The chain is built from TRBV30 and TRBJ1-6, with D perhaps TRBD1 (6 bases). V dropped 5 bases and J dropped 9 bases, with 17 bases sitting between them. Germline V gene lookup returns CDR1 GTSNPN and CDR2 SVGIG (reference sequence). CDR3 length: 14 amino acids. CDR3 nucleotides: TGTGCCTGGTCGACAGGCCCAGGGATTTCACCCCTCCACTTT. Translating it yields CAWSTGPGISPLHF.

This clone was found once. The J gene is TRBJ1-4, the V gene TRBV7-2, with D perhaps matching TRBD1 (5 bases). Trimming shortened V by 5 bases and J by 7 bases, and 17 bases separated the two germline ends. The CDR3 is made up of 15 amino acids. Germline V gene lookup returns CDR1 SGHTA and CDR2 FQGNSA. This CDR3 is CASSRAADRGEKLFF. The CDR3 DNA sequence: TGTGCCAGCAGCCGGGCCGCGGATAGGGGTGAAAAACTGTTTTTT. The whole variable domain, remainder taken from reference TRBV7-2 and TRBJ1-4, is GAGVSQSPSNKVTEKGKDVELRCDPISGHTALYWYRQSLGQGLEFLIYFQGNSAPDKSGLPSDRFSAERTGGSVSTLTIQRTQQEDSAVYLCASSRAADRGEKLFFGSGTQLSVL.

The chain links TRBV29-1 to TRBJ2-1, with D perhaps matching TRBD1 (6 bases). The CDR3 has 13 amino acids. V was cut by 1 base and J by 9 bases, with 13 bases left in between. Looked up from germline, CDR1 is SQVTM and CDR2 is ANQGSEA. The CDR3 DNA is TGCAGCGTTGAAGCTACCCTGGGGGCTGAGCAGTTCTTC. This sequence encodes CSVEATLGAEQFF.

CDR3 amino acids: CASSIDQNEQYF. For the CDR3, the DNA is TGTGCCAGTAGTATAGACCAGAACGAGCAGTACTTC. V usage is TRBV19 and J usage is TRBJ2-7; no clear D gene. The CDR3 runs 12 residues. With 0 bases removed from V and 5 bases from J, the gap between germline ends came to 5 bases. Per the germline V gene, CDR1 is LNHDA and CDR2 is SQIVND (reference sequence). The variable domain in full, completed from reference TRBV19 and TRBJ2-7, reads DGGITQSPKYLFRKEGQNVTLSCEQNLNHDAMYWYRQDPGQGLRLIYYSQIVNDFQKGDIAEGYSVSREKKESFPLTVTSAQKNPTAFYLCASSIDQNEQYFGPGTRLTVT.

The chain recombines TRBV6-5 with TRBJ2-1, with D possibly being TRBD1 (6 bases). The CDR3 length is 15 residues. The germline V gene has CDR1 MNHEY and CDR2 SVGAGI. V was clipped by 6 bases and J by 4 bases, with 16 bases between them. CDR3 protein: CASRLQGNRYNEQFF. The CDR3 DNA reads as TGTGCCAGCAGATTACAGGGAAACCGTTACAATGAGCAGTTCTTC.

The chain links TRBV2 to TRBJ2-2, with D tentatively TRBD2 (7 bases). V lost 6 bases and J lost 0, with 11 bases in between. The CDR3 contains 15 residues. CDR1 is SNHLY and CDR2 is FYNNEI in the germline V gene. The CDR3 here is CASSVGGANTGELFF. Written as DNA, the CDR3 is TGTGCCAGCAGCGTAGGGGGGGCGAACACCGGGGAGCTGTTTTTT.

The CDR3 reads CASTIGQNNSPLHF. The CDR3 coding sequence is TGTGCCAGTACCATTGGACAGAATAATTCACCCCTCCACTTT. The genes are TRBV19 and TRBJ1-6, with D perhaps matching TRBD1 (6 bases). Deletions cut 7 bases from V and 5 bases from J, with 12 bases between. There are 14 residues in the CDR3. The germline V gene has CDR1 LNHDA and CDR2 SQIVND (reference sequence).

The chain employs TRBV3-1 (or the pseudogene TRBV3-2) and TRBJ2-5; TRBD2 matches 10 bases. The CDR3 is made up of 19 amino acids. Germline V gene sequence: CDR1 LGHDT, CDR2 YNNKEL (reference sequence). The V and J ends lost 0 bases and 1 base, in that order; junction bases with no gene match: 11. The CDR3 coding sequence is TGTGCCAGCAGCCAAGAATGGGCCTTAGCGGGGGGTTTCCAAGAGACCCAGTACTTC. Translating it yields CASSQEWALAGGFQETQYF.

This clone came up once. This chain links TRBV27 with TRBJ1-3, with TRBD1 as a possible D gene (6 bases). The CDR3 is 16 amino acids. V was clipped by 10 bases and J by 2 bases, with 21 bases between them. Looked up from germline, CDR1 is MNHEY and CDR2 is SMNVEV (reference sequence). CDR3 sequence reads: CATAPAGGLTGNTIYF. CDR3 nucleotides: TGTGCCACCGCGCCGGCGGGGGGGCTGACTGGAAACACCATATATTTT.

The chain has TRBV3-1 (or the pseudogene TRBV3-2) and TRBJ1-4, with 10 bases lining up with TRBD1. J lost 7 bases, V lost 1 base, and 3 bases had no gene match. CDR1 is LGHDT, CDR2 YNNKEL, per germline (reference sequence). The CDR3 sequence is 15 residues long. CDR3 loop: CASSQGTGGGEKLFF. CDR3 DNA: TGTGCCAGCAGCCAAGGGACAGGGGGTGGTGAAAAACTGTTTTTT.

This chain joins TRBV9 and TRBJ2-2; the D gene is possibly TRBD2 (5 bases). Trimming took 0 bases from V and 0 from J, leaving 9 bases between them. This CDR3 comprises 16 residues. The V gene's germline CDR1 is SGDLS and CDR2 YYNGEE. The CDR3 DNA reads as TGTGCCAGCAGCGTAGACCCGGGGACGAACACCGGGGAGCTGTTTTTT. Amino acids: CASSVDPGTNTGELFF.

V and J are TRBV24-1 and TRBJ2-3; 14 nucleotides align to TRBD2. This CDR3 has 17 amino acids. Germline values: CDR1 KGHDR, CDR2 SFDVKD. V dropped 4 bases and J dropped 2; count of bases not matched to a gene: 4. In DNA, the CDR3 is TGTGCCACCAGTGAGACGGGACTAGCGGGGGACACAGATACGCAGTATTTT. Translating gives CATSETGLAGDTDTQYF.

This clone has just one count. The J gene is TRBJ2-5, the V gene TRBV6-1; 10 nucleotides align to TRBD2. V lost 3 bases, J lost 2 bases, and 12 bases stayed unmatched. Germline V gene data show CDR1 as MNHNS and CDR2 as SASEGT. The CDR3 consists of 18 residues. CDR3: CASSEKRGGLLFQETQYF. The CDR3 nucleotides read TGTGCCAGCAGTGAGAAGCGGGGGGGCCTACTTTTTCAAGAGACCCAGTACTTC.

The genes are TRBV16 and TRBJ1-2; D is ambiguous. Trimming pared 4 bases from V and 4 bases from J, leaving 7 bases between. The length of the CDR3 is 12 residues. Germline V gene lookup returns CDR1 KGHSY and CDR2 FQNENV. The CDR3 nucleotides are TGTGCCAGCAGCCCACAGAGCTATGGCTACACCTTC. It yields the protein CASSPQSYGYTF.

The genes are TRBV6-7 and TRBJ2-3, with TRBD2 identical over 13 bases. TRBV6-7 qualifies as an ORF whose function is uncertain. The CDR3 is made up of 18 amino acids. V shed 8 bases, J shed 6 bases, and the junction held 17 bases outside the gene matches. The CDR3, as DNA: TGTGCCAGCCCCAAGGGACTAGCGGGGTCCTCACCAGGGGATACGCAGTATTTT. It codes for CASPKGLAGSSPGDTQYF.